This T cell receptor (beta chain) was profiled in a study of blood T cells in healthy people across ages. A second 7 to 11 cycle PCR used barcoded and J-beta primers. Each CDR3 protein is one row after TCRdb ran MiXCR on the 5' RACE reads. The table lists around 870,000 distinct CDR3 sequences, 25% to 30% of them singletons. Findings and caveats of the study: Leaving the PBMCs unsorted stopped any conclusive comparison of naive versus antigen-experienced cells. It was not known whether donors were CMV positive (a possible confounder of expanded clonotype changes).

This clonotype was counted many times. What it recognizes is unknown. The sample consisted of blood. The sequence was collected from an elderly woman in good health.

CDR3 amino acids: CSARDPGAGAQNYGYTF. CDR3 sequence (DNA): TGCAGTGCTAGAGATCCAGGGGCAGGGGCGCAAAACTATGGCTACACCTTC. This chain joins TRBV20-1 and TRBJ1-2, with D possibly matching TRBD1 (6 bases). CDR3 size: 17 residues. The germline V gene has CDR1 DFQATT and CDR2 SNEGSKA (reference sequence). Trimming removed 0 bases at V and 2 bases at J, with 19 bases between.